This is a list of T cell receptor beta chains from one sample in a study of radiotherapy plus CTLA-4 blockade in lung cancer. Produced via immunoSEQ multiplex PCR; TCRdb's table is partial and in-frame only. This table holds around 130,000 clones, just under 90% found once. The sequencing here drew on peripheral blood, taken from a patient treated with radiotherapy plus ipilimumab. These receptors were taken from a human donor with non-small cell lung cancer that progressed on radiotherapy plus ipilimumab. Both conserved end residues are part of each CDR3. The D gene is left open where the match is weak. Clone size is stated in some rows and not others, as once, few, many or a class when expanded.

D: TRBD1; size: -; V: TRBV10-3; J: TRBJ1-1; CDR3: CAISETGEAEAFF; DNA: TGTGCCATCAGTGAAACAGGGGAGGCTGAAGCTTTCTTT
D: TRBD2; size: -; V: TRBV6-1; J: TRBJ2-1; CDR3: CATKREGLRNEQFF; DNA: TGTGCCACCAAGCGGGAGGGCCTGAGAAATGAGCAGTTCTTC
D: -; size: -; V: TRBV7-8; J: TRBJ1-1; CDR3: CASSTRQNTEAFF; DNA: TGTGCCAGCAGCACACGACAGAACACTGAAGCTTTCTTT
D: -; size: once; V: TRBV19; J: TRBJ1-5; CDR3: CASSIGTSSNQPQHF; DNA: TGTGCCAGTAGTATAGGGACATCTAGCAATCAGCCCCAGCATTTT
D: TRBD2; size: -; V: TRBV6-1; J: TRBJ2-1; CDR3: CASKSRSGKDNEQFF; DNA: TGTGCCAGCAAGTCACGAAGCGGGAAGGACAATGAGCAGTTCTTC
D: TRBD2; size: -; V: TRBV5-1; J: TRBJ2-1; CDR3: CASSLSGRVVDEQFF; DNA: TGCGCCAGCAGCTTGTCCGGGAGGGTGGTGGATGAGCAGTTCTTC
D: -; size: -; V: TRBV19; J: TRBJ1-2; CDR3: CASSNTGTGYTF; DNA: TGTGCCAGTAGTAATACAGGGACCGGCTACACCTTC
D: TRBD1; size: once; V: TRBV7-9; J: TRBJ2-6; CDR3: CASSPWGQDSSRANVLTF; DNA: TGTGCCAGCAGCCCCTGGGGACAGGACAGCTCTAGGGCCAACGTCCTGACTTTC
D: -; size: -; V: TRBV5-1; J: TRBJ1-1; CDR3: CASSPSTAVNTEAFF; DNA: TGCGCCAGCAGCCCATCGACAGCGGTGAACACTGAAGCTTTCTTT
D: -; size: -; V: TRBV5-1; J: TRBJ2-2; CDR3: CASSLGVSNTGELFF; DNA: TGCGCCAGCAGCTTGGGGGTGTCGAACACCGGGGAGCTGTTTTTT
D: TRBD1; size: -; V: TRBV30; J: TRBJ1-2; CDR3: CAWSGNRGGNYGYTF; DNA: TGTGCCTGGAGTGGAAACAGGGGAGGTAACTATGGCTACACCTTC